This T cell receptor beta chain appears in the sequencing data of a study of T cells in Graves' hyperthyroidism and ophthalmopathy. V shed 3 bases and J shed 9 bases, with 8 bases lying between them. CDR1 and CDR2 from the germline V gene are KGHDR and SFDVKD. The CDR3 runs 12 residues. It was RNA transcripts that yielded the amplified TCR beta CDR3 regions. When the TCR CDR3 underwent first-round RT-PCR, the HTBI primer set was used. Using its own MiXCR run on the multiplex PCR reads, TCRdb lists one record per CDR3 protein. Counted here are roughly 570,000 distinct CDR3 sequences, 15% to 18% occurring once; the ten biggest clones make up under 7.5%. This clonotype was observed a handful of times.

The receptor comes from a woman in her twenties or thirties with Graves' hyperthyroidism. Sequencing input: blood. This rearrangement joins TRBV24-1 to TRBJ2-1; D is unresolved. The CDR3 nucleotides are TGTGCCACCAGTGATAATCTGGGTGAGCAGTTCTTC. Translation: CATSDNLGEQFF.